What follows are 6 T cell receptor beta chains derived from one specimen sequenced in a study of T cell responses to AZD1222 COVID-19 vaccine. Repertoires were generated with immunoSEQ multiplex PCR, while TCRdb's copy carries only in-frame clones and drops some. The profile shows 95,000 to 150,000 clones, about nine tenths of them singletons. The material sequenced was peripheral blood, taken on day 0 of AZD1222 vaccination. These receptors were collected from an adult in good health.

This chain uses TRBV29-1 with TRBJ1-5; TRBD1 matches 7 bases. CDR3 length: 14 amino acids. The junction had 4 bases not matched to a gene; V was cut back by 5 bases and J by 0 bases. CDR1 and CDR2 (germline): SQVTM, ANQGSEA. The CDR3 region is CSVSQGVSNQPQHF. DNA of the CDR3: TGCAGCGTTTCTCAGGGGGTTAGCAATCAGCCCCAGCATTTT.

J is TRBJ2-3 and V is TRBV28, with 11 nucleotides matching TRBD2. The germline gives CDR1 MDHEN, CDR2 SYDVKM. The length of the CDR3 is 15 residues. The V segment lost 6 bases and the J segment 6 bases; nucleotides outside the gene matches: 8. CDR3 residues: CASRSSGRGWDTQYF. CDR3 nucleotide sequence: TGTGCCAGCAGAAGTAGCGGGAGGGGATGGGATACGCAGTATTTT.

The chain combines TRBV7-9 with TRBJ2-7, with TRBD1 matching over 7 bases. The germline V gene has CDR1 SEHNR and CDR2 FQNEAQ (reference sequence). The CDR3 spans 14 residues. The V segment lost 8 bases and the J segment 1 base; nucleotides outside the gene matches: 8. The CDR3 nucleotides are TGTGCCAGCGGTATAGGGGGCTGGTCCTACGAGCAGTACTTC. Translation: CASGIGGWSYEQYF.

The chain uses TRBV19 and TRBJ2-1; 7 bases are a match to TRBD2. V lost 1 base to trimming and J lost 6 bases; unmatched junction nucleotides: 6. CDR1 and CDR2 from the germline V gene are LNHDA and SQIVND (reference sequence). The CDR3 has 15 residues. The CDR3 protein is CASSIALALSNEQFF. The CDR3 DNA reads as TGTGCCAGTAGTATAGCACTAGCGCTAAGCAATGAGCAGTTCTTC.

J is TRBJ1-1 and V is TRBV7-2, with D maybe TRBD1 (5 bases). The germline V and J ends were trimmed by 4 bases and 5 bases, with 20 bases remaining between them. CDR1 and CDR2 from the germline V gene are SGHTA and FQGNSA. The CDR3 consists of 16 residues. The DNA of the CDR3 is TGTGCCAGCAGCTCAGCCCGGGATATCAGGGCGACTGAAGCTTTCTTT. Translating gives CASSSARDIRATEAFF.

The V call is TRBV4-1, the J call TRBJ2-2; TRBD1 aligns across 7 bases. The CDR3 consists of 16 residues. In germline, CDR1 is MGHRA, CDR2 YSYEKL. J gave up 4 bases and V 5 bases, and 10 bases lay outside the gene matches. The CDR3 sequence: CASSYSQGLVTGELFF. The CDR3 DNA is TGCGCCAGCAGCTACTCACAGGGGTTGGTCACCGGGGAGCTGTTTTTT.